The sequence of this T cell receptor beta chain was determined in a study of blood T cell repertoires in COVID-19. Libraries were prepared by immunoSEQ multiplex PCR; TCRdb keeps only in-frame clonotypes and omits some of them. The data hold 100,000 to 150,000 clones, with less than 80% observed a single time. This TCR was recovered from a man aged 50 or older with acute or convalescent COVID-19. Sequences were obtained from peripheral blood.

This CDR3 is CASSYSLRGNEKLFF. The DNA for the CDR3 is TGTGCCAGCAGTTACTCGTTAAGAGGGAATGAAAAACTGTTTTTT. V gene TRBV6-2 or TRBV6-3 combines with J gene TRBJ1-4; D is unclear. Germline V CDR1 and CDR2: MNHEY, SVGEGT. There are 15 residues in the CDR3. The V end was cut by 0 bases, the J end by 5 bases, with 10 bases between.